This T cell receptor beta chain was recovered during a study of T cell responses to AZD1222 COVID-19 vaccine. Looking at the study overall: Whether given at about 4 or about 12 weeks, second doses were pooled. Study-level points and caveats: Following two doses of AZD1222, Spike-specific TCR breadth and depth rose. Reports say nearly half of spike-specific TCRs go after unmutated variant regions. Regions 160-218 and 743-854 held dominance among vaccine-associated CD4 TCRs, which spanned spike.

As regards this clone: Its antigen is not identified.

Trimming removed 5 bases at V and 4 bases at J, with 14 bases between. CDR1 and CDR2 (germline): SGHAT, FQNNGV. CDR3 size: 14 residues. Repertoires were generated with immunoSEQ multiplex PCR, while TCRdb's copy carries only in-frame clones and drops some. Of about 79,000 clones detected, approximately 80% appear once; the ten largest clones hold around 20%. Material: peripheral blood, obtained on day 0 of AZD1222 vaccination. The TCR originated in an adult in good health. The V and J genes are TRBV11-2 and TRBJ1-2; tentatively, D is TRBD1 (5 bases). DNA for the CDR3: TGTGCCAGCAGCCCAGTGGGGCAGAGCTATGGCTACACCTTC. Amino acid sequence: CASSPVGQSYGYTF.